This T cell receptor (beta chain) came from a study of spatial heterogeneity in lung cancer. On the study more broadly: Beta-chain sequences consistently outnumbered alpha-chain sequences in detection.

On each TCR cDNA molecule, a unique molecular identifier was present. A single record per CDR3 protein comes from TCRdb applying MiXCR to the 5' RACE reads. Among about 13,000 distinct CDR3 sequences, 5% to 6% were seen once, and the ten largest hold about 38%. The V segment lost 8 bases and the J segment 4 bases; nucleotides outside the gene matches: 8. The CDR3 consists of 13 residues. The germline CDR1 and CDR2 sequences are MNHEY and SVGEGT. Many counts were recorded for this clonotype. This beta chain is a stray read from a library made for alpha chains; its abundance is not meaningful. Time point here: sample taken at primary tumor resection. Unsorted whole RNA samples from tumor, nontumor lung or frozen PBMC were sequenced. The roughly 79 donors had untreated early-stage non-small cell lung cancer.

This sequence was found in a human donor with early-stage non-small cell lung cancer. V is TRBV6-2 or TRBV6-3 and J is TRBJ2-7; TRBD2 matches 7 bases. This specimen was lung tumor tissue, taken at surgery. The CDR3 is CASGPPGGYEQYF. The CDR3 region has the DNA TGTGCCAGCGGCCCTCCGGGAGGTTACGAGCAGTACTTC.